One TCR beta chain is described in this entry. These data belong to a study of blood T cell repertoires in COVID-19. On the study more broadly: The analysed material was cDNA or gDNA that came from T cells, B-cell-depleted T cells, or PBMCs.

Authors' analysis steps: Amplification with reference gene primers provided the estimates of nucleated cell counts. TCRdb's copy holds only in-frame clones and misses some; the assay was immunoSEQ multiplex PCR. V and J calls and clone size come straight from that table; D and trimming were deduced from the DNA. The table shows several thousand clones, with 88% occurring only once. Germline CDR1 SGHTA, CDR2 FQGTGA. The CDR3 extends over 14 amino acids. V was cut by 2 bases and J by 1 base, with 5 bases left in between. The TCR comes from a woman of 80 years or more with acute or convalescent COVID-19. The sequenced sample was peripheral blood. The chain is built from TRBV7-3 and TRBJ2-2, with D perhaps TRBD1 (5 bases). The CDR3: CASSLGQNTGELFF. The CDR3 DNA reads as TGTGCCAGCAGCTTAGGACAGAACACCGGGGAGCTGTTTTTT.